This T cell receptor beta chain was obtained from a study of T cells in Graves' hyperthyroidism and ophthalmopathy. Template material for amplifying TCR beta CDR3 regions consisted of RNA transcripts. HTBI primers drove first-round RT-PCR of the TCR CDR3. Via MiXCR, TCRdb re-called the multiplex PCR reads, giving one row per CDR3 protein. The data show 500,000 to 650,000 distinct CDR3 sequences, with roughly 15% seen just once and 12% held by the top ten. Looked up from germline, CDR1 is PRHDT and CDR2 is FYEKMQ (reference sequence). Germline trimming cut 1 base from V and 0 bases from J; bases unmatched to any gene: 2. The CDR3 has 18 residues.

This chain joins TRBV13 and TRBJ2-1, with TRBD2 matching over 14 bases. The sequence was collected from a woman aged 50 to 60 with Graves' ophthalmopathy. The specimen was blood. The CDR3 nucleotides read TGTGCCAGCAGCTTAGCCGGACTAGCGGGAGGCTCCTACAATGAGCAGTTCTTC. It specifies CASSLAGLAGGSYNEQFF.